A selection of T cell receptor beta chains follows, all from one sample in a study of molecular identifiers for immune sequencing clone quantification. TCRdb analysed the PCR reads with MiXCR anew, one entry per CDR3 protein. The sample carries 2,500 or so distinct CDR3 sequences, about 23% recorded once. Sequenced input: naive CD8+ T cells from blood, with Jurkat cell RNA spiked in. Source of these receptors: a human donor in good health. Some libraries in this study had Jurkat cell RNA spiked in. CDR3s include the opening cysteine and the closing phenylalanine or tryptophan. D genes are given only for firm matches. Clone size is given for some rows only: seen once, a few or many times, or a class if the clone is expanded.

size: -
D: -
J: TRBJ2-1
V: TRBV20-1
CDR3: CSASGQPGGRSGQFF
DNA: TGTAGTGCTAGTGGTCAGCCCGGAGGTCGTAGTGGGCAGTTCTTC

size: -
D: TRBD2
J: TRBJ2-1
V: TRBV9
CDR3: CASSVGSSGMGDEQFF
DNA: TGTGCCAGCAGCGTAGGAAGTAGCGGGATGGGTGATGAGCAGTTCTTC

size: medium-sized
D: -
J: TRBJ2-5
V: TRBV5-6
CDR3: CASSLAAGRKTQYF
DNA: TGTGCCAGCAGCTTGGCGGCAGGGAGAAAGACCCAGTACTTC

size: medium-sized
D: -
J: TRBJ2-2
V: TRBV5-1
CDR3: CASSLVSSITVNTGELFF
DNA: TGCGCCAGCAGCTTAGTTAGTTCGATAACCGTTAACACCGGGGAGCTGTTTTTT

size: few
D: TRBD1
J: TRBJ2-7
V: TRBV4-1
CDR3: CASSQAAGQGLYEQYF
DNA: TGCGCCAGCAGCCAAGCGGCGGGACAGGGGCTCTACGAGCAGTACTTC

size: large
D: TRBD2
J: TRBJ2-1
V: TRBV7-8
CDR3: CASSVSAGEYNEQFF
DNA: TGTGCCAGCAGCGTATCAGCGGGAGAATACAATGAGCAGTTCTTC

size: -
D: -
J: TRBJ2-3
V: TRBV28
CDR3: CASSLGRSSYRDTQYF
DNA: TGTGCCAGCAGTTTAGGCCGGAGTTCGTATAGAGATACGCAGTATTTT

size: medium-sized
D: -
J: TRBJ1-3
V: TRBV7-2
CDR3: CASSSGGGNTIYF
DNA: TGTGCCAGCAGCTCGGGGGGCGGAAACACCATATATTTT

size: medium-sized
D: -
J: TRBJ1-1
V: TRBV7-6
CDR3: CASSFGSSMGRMNTEAFF
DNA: TGTGCCAGCAGCTTTGGGTCCTCGATGGGGCGAATGAACACTGAAGCTTTCTTT

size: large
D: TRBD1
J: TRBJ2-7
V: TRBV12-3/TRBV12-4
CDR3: CASSNRDSSSYEQYF
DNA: TGTGCCAGCAGTAACCGGGACAGCAGCTCCTACGAGCAGTACTTC

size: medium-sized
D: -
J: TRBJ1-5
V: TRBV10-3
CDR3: CAISIGEGQPQHF
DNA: TGTGCCATCAGTATAGGGGAGGGTCAGCCCCAGCATTTT